A selection of T cell receptor beta chains follows, all from one sample in a study of cytomegalovirus exposure and HLA in healthy donors. Profiling relied on immunoSEQ multiplex PCR, and the TCRdb table lists in-frame clones only, not all of them. The table shows 130,000 or so clones, with just under 90% occurring only once. Sequencing was carried out using PBMCs. These TCRs come from a man between 25 and 39 years old in good health and CMV-seronegative. Each CDR3 is given with its conserved first and last residue. Each record gives: J gene, V gene, clone size, D gene, CDR3 DNA, CDR3 protein. The D gene is left open where the match is weak. Clone size, where shown, is once, few, many, or a class for clones that have expanded.

J: TRBJ2-7
V: TRBV19
size: NA
D: TRBD1
DNA: TGTGCCAGTAGTGCCACCGGGACAGGGCCCTTCGGCGAGCAGTACTTC
CDR3: CASSATGTGPFGEQYF

J: TRBJ1-6
V: TRBV5-6
size: NA
D: NA
DNA: TGTGCCAGCAGCCCATCAACCAGCTCCTATAATTCACCCCTCCACTTT
CDR3: CASSPSTSSYNSPLHF

J: TRBJ1-2
V: TRBV19
size: NA
D: NA
DNA: TGTGCCAGTAGTATGGGTGGGAGGAACTATGGCTACACCTTC
CDR3: CASSMGGRNYGYTF

J: TRBJ2-5
V: TRBV6-5
size: NA
D: NA
DNA: TGTGCCAGCAGTTACTCGGAGACTAGAGCCCAGTACTTC
CDR3: CASSYSETRAQYF

J: TRBJ1-5
V: TRBV15
size: once
D: NA
DNA: TGTGCCACCAGCAGCCCTAATCAGCCCCAGCATTTT
CDR3: CATSSPNQPQHF

J: TRBJ2-6
V: TRBV27
size: NA
D: TRBD1
DNA: TGTGCCAGCAGTTCCGGACAGGGGGCCGGGGCCAACGTCCTGACTTTC
CDR3: CASSSGQGAGANVLTF

J: TRBJ2-6
V: TRBV5-1
size: NA
D: TRBD1
DNA: TGCGCCAGCACAGGATGGTCAGGACAGGGGATTCGGTCTGGGGCCAACGTCCTGACTTTC
CDR3: CASTGWSGQGIRSGANVLTF

J: TRBJ2-5
V: TRBV5-6
size: NA
D: NA
DNA: TGTGCCAGCAGCTTAATGGGGAGTGAAGAGACCCAGTACTTC
CDR3: CASSLMGSEETQYF

J: TRBJ2-3
V: TRBV5-4
size: NA
D: TRBD1
DNA: TGTGCCAGCAGCTTAGGACAGGGGTCCACAGATACGCAGTATTTT
CDR3: CASSLGQGSTDTQYF

J: TRBJ1-2
V: TRBV4-3
size: NA
D: NA
DNA: TGCGCCAGCAGCCAAGAAACGGCCCATGGCGGAGGCTACACCTTC
CDR3: CASSQETAHGGGYTF

J: TRBJ2-3
V: TRBV9
size: once
D: TRBD2
DNA: TGTGCCAGCAGCGTAACTAGCGGGGGGGCAGATACGCAGTATTTT
CDR3: CASSVTSGGADTQYF

J: TRBJ2-7
V: TRBV6-1
size: once
D: TRBD1
DNA: TGTGCCAGCAGTGAAGCTTGGGGAACAGGGGACCTGACTTCCTACGAGCAGTACTTC
CDR3: CASSEAWGTGDLTSYEQYF

J: TRBJ2-7
V: TRBV6-5
size: NA
D: NA
DNA: TGTGCCAGCAGTTACAGGGTGACGGGGGAGCAGTACTTC
CDR3: CASSYRVTGEQYF

J: TRBJ1-1
V: TRBV7-3
size: NA
D: NA
DNA: TGTGCCAGCGCGGCGATACCCAACACTGAAGCTTTCTTT
CDR3: CASAAIPNTEAFF

J: TRBJ1-5
V: TRBV2
size: NA
D: TRBD1
DNA: TGTGCCAGCAGAGAGACAGGGTATTTGGATCAGCCCCAGCATTTT
CDR3: CASRETGYLDQPQHF

J: TRBJ1-2
V: TRBV4-3
size: NA
D: NA
DNA: TGCGCCAGCAGCCCCTTTTCAAGACCCTCCGGGGACTATGGCTACACCTTC
CDR3: CASSPFSRPSGDYGYTF

J: TRBJ2-7
V: TRBV7-9
size: NA
D: NA
DNA: TGTGCCAGCAGCCGGGACATCGACGAGCAGTACTTC
CDR3: CASSRDIDEQYF

J: TRBJ2-7
V: TRBV29-1
size: NA
D: NA
DNA: TGCAGCGTCCAGGGACAACAGACCTACGAGCAGTACTTC
CDR3: CSVQGQQTYEQYF

J: TRBJ1-1
V: TRBV5-1
size: NA
D: TRBD1
DNA: TGCGCCAGCAGGGCCGGAGACAGGGGGAGCACTGAAGCTTTCTTT
CDR3: CASRAGDRGSTEAFF

J: TRBJ1-4
V: TRBV27
size: NA
D: TRBD1
DNA: TGTGCCAGCAGTTCCTCGACAGGGATGGGGGGAGGAAAACTGTTTTTT
CDR3: CASSSSTGMGGGKLFF

J: TRBJ1-1
V: TRBV15
size: NA
D: NA
DNA: TGTGCCACCAGCAGAGACCTACTAGTGAACACTGAAGCTTTCTTT
CDR3: CATSRDLLVNTEAFF

J: TRBJ1-5
V: TRBV7-2
size: NA
D: NA
DNA: TGTGCCAGCAGCTTAGAGTCCGCAGGACTACGGGCCCAGCATTTT
CDR3: CASSLESAGLRAQHF

J: TRBJ2-3
V: TRBV19
size: NA
D: TRBD2
DNA: TGTGCCAGTAGTTTACTGACTAGCGGCAGAGATACGCAGTATTTT
CDR3: CASSLLTSGRDTQYF

J: TRBJ1-4
V: TRBV28
size: NA
D: NA
DNA: TGTGCCAGCAGTTTATGGGGGCAGAAACTGTTTTTT
CDR3: CASSLWGQKLFF

J: TRBJ2-7
V: TRBV2
size: few
D: NA
DNA: TGTGCCAGCAGTGGCGCCGGACACGGGTTCGAGCAGTACTTC
CDR3: CASSGAGHGFEQYF

J: TRBJ2-2
V: TRBV9
size: NA
D: TRBD1
DNA: TGTGCCAGCAGCGTAGGTGGGACAGTCAACACCGGGGAGCTGTTTTTT
CDR3: CASSVGGTVNTGELFF

J: TRBJ2-2
V: TRBV6-5
size: NA
D: TRBD2
DNA: TGTGCCAGCAGTTGGGCGGGGGGAAACACCGGGGAGCTGTTTTTT
CDR3: CASSWAGGNTGELFF

J: TRBJ1-1
V: TRBV6-5
size: once
D: NA
DNA: TGTGCCAGCAGTTACTCAGAGGGCCCGCTGAACACTGAAGCTTTCTTT
CDR3: CASSYSEGPLNTEAFF

J: TRBJ1-2
V: TRBV7-2
size: NA
D: NA
DNA: TGTGCCAGCGGGACACAGGCGGCGAGCTACACCTTC
CDR3: CASGTQAASYTF

J: TRBJ2-6
V: TRBV4-3
size: NA
D: NA
DNA: TGCGCCAGCAGCCATACAAGCTCTGGGGCCAACGTCCTGACTTTC
CDR3: CASSHTSSGANVLTF

J: TRBJ1-5
V: TRBV15
size: once
D: NA
DNA: TGTGCCACCAGCAGCGTAAGACGGGGGCCCCAGCATTTT
CDR3: CATSSVRRGPQHF

J: TRBJ1-4
V: TRBV7-2
size: NA
D: TRBD1
DNA: TGTGCCAGCAGCTTAGCACAGGGGGTTTTTGAAAAACTGTTTTTT
CDR3: CASSLAQGVFEKLFF

J: TRBJ2-5
V: TRBV2
size: NA
D: NA
DNA: TGTGCCACGGGGTTCCTAGAGACCCAGTACTTC
CDR3: CATGFLETQYF

J: TRBJ2-2
V: TRBV7-6
size: NA
D: NA
DNA: TGTGCCAGCAGCTTAGTCCCGGGTTCGAACACCGGGGAGCTGTTTTTT
CDR3: CASSLVPGSNTGELFF

J: TRBJ2-7
V: TRBV10-1
size: few
D: TRBD1
DNA: TGCGCCAGCAGAGCCGACAGGGGACTTACCTACGAGCAGTACTTC
CDR3: CASRADRGLTYEQYF

J: TRBJ2-1
V: TRBV25-1
size: NA
D: TRBD1
DNA: TGTGCCAGCAGCGCGGGACAGGGCTCCTACAATGAGCAGTTCTTC
CDR3: CASSAGQGSYNEQFF

J: TRBJ1-6
V: TRBV7-9
size: NA
D: NA
DNA: TGTGCCAGCATCCCGACGGGGGATAATTCACCCCTCCACTTT
CDR3: CASIPTGDNSPLHF

J: TRBJ2-1
V: TRBV5-4
size: NA
D: TRBD2
DNA: TGTGCCAGCAGCTTGGCGGGGGGGCGGGCGTTCTTC
CDR3: CASSLAGGRAFF

J: TRBJ1-2
V: TRBV5-1
size: few
D: TRBD1
DNA: TGCGCCAGCAGCTTGTCCGAGACAGGGAGCGGCTACACCTTC
CDR3: CASSLSETGSGYTF

J: TRBJ1-1
V: TRBV18
size: NA
D: NA
DNA: TGTGCCAGCTCACCGACAGGATTTGAAGCTTTCTTT
CDR3: CASSPTGFEAFF

J: TRBJ1-6
V: TRBV6-5
size: NA
D: NA
DNA: TGTGCCAGCAGTGCGGGACCCTATAATTCACCCCTCCACTTT
CDR3: CASSAGPYNSPLHF

J: TRBJ1-6
V: TRBV13
size: NA
D: TRBD1
DNA: TGTGCCAGCAGCGGTCTACGGGACAGCGGGGGTCTCAATTCACCCCTCCACTTT
CDR3: CASSGLRDSGGLNSPLHF

J: TRBJ1-2
V: TRBV5-5
size: NA
D: NA
DNA: TGTGCCAGCAGCTTGGTACCTAGGGATCTCCGGGGGAACTATGGCTACACCTTC
CDR3: CASSLVPRDLRGNYGYTF

J: TRBJ2-3
V: TRBV5-1
size: NA
D: TRBD2
DNA: TGCGCCAGCAGCGTGGGGACTAGTACAGATACGCAGTATTTT
CDR3: CASSVGTSTDTQYF

J: TRBJ1-5
V: TRBV5-8
size: NA
D: NA
DNA: TGTGCCAGCAGCTCCCAAGGGGTAAATCAGCCCCAGCATTTT
CDR3: CASSSQGVNQPQHF

J: TRBJ2-3
V: TRBV6-4
size: NA
D: NA
DNA: TGTGCCAGCAGTGTCGGGATTAGCACAGATACGCAGTATTTT
CDR3: CASSVGISTDTQYF

J: TRBJ1-2
V: TRBV7-3
size: few
D: TRBD1
DNA: TGTGCCAGCAGCTTGGGACAGGGCGCCCAAGGCTACACCTTC
CDR3: CASSLGQGAQGYTF

J: TRBJ1-6
V: TRBV11-2
size: NA
D: NA
DNA: TGTGCCAGCAGCTCGGCAGGGGCGATGCTTGCTAATTCACCCCTCCACTTT
CDR3: CASSSAGAMLANSPLHF

J: TRBJ1-2
V: TRBV28
size: NA
D: NA
DNA: TGTGCCAGCAGTTTACCAGGGGATTTTGGCTACACCTTC
CDR3: CASSLPGDFGYTF

J: TRBJ1-2
V: TRBV27
size: NA
D: NA
DNA: TGTGCCAGCAGGGCCTCGGGGGGCAACTATGGCTACACCTTC
CDR3: CASRASGGNYGYTF

J: TRBJ1-5
V: TRBV28
size: once
D: NA
DNA: TGTGCCAGCAGATCACAGGGACCCAATCAGCCCCAGCATTTT
CDR3: CASRSQGPNQPQHF

J: TRBJ1-1
V: TRBV7-9
size: NA
D: TRBD1
DNA: TGTGCCAGCAGCGCCCAAATCGGGACAGGGGTCACTGAAGCTTTCTTT
CDR3: CASSAQIGTGVTEAFF

J: TRBJ1-3
V: TRBV27
size: NA
D: NA
DNA: TGTGCCAGCAGCACAGGGTTGAATGGAAACACCATATATTTT
CDR3: CASSTGLNGNTIYF

J: TRBJ2-7
V: TRBV5-3
size: NA
D: TRBD1
DNA: TGTGCCAGAAGCTTGGGGGACAGGGGGGACACCCCAAACTACGAGCAGTACTTC
CDR3: CARSLGDRGDTPNYEQYF

J: TRBJ2-7
V: TRBV4-2
size: NA
D: NA
DNA: TGTGCCAGCAGCCAAGATCGGGGAGAGGACTACTACGAGCAGTACTTC
CDR3: CASSQDRGEDYYEQYF

J: TRBJ2-2
V: TRBV12-5
size: NA
D: NA
DNA: TGTGCTAGTGCCCATGGAGGGTTGGCCGGGGAGCTGTTTTTT
CDR3: CASAHGGLAGELFF

J: TRBJ1-6
V: TRBV27
size: NA
D: TRBD1
DNA: TGTGCCAGCAGCCGGCCGGACAGGGTTTCACCCCTCCACTTT
CDR3: CASSRPDRVSPLHF

J: TRBJ2-1
V: TRBV27
size: NA
D: NA
DNA: TGTGCCAGCAGCACCTCCCGAGTCGCGCTCAATGAGCAGTTCTTC
CDR3: CASSTSRVALNEQFF

J: TRBJ2-3
V: TRBV18
size: NA
D: NA
DNA: TGTGCCAGCTCATTGTTCCGCGAGGATACGCAGTATTTT
CDR3: CASSLFREDTQYF

J: TRBJ2-5
V: TRBV5-4
size: NA
D: NA
DNA: TGTGCCAGCCCTAGCTTTGGTGTAGGGTCTCCGACTTACCAAGAGACCCAGTACTTC
CDR3: CASPSFGVGSPTYQETQYF